Listed here are 21 T cell receptor beta chains from one sample, sequenced in a study of blood T cell repertoires in COVID-19. Clones were read by immunoSEQ multiplex PCR, and TCRdb kept only the in-frame ones, dropping some. This sample has just over 150,000 clones, with roughly 82% found just once. The sequencing input was peripheral blood. The receptors shown here come from a middle-aged woman with COVID-19, enrolled during active disease.

V and J are TRBV15 and TRBJ1-2; the match to TRBD1 covers 8 bases. The germline gives CDR1 LNHNV, CDR2 YYDKDF (reference sequence). The V and J ends lost 5 bases and 4 bases, in that order; junction bases with no gene match: 9. The CDR3 runs to 15 residues. The CDR3: CATSPRGTGSYGYTF. The DNA for the CDR3 is TGTGCCACCAGCCCGCGAGGGACAGGCAGCTATGGCTACACCTTC.

The CDR3 nucleotides are TGTGCCAGCAGCTACGACAGGCACTACGAGCAGTACTTC. Its protein is CASSYDRHYEQYF. The rearrangement links TRBV7-8 to TRBJ2-7; D might be TRBD1 (6 bases). The CDR3 spans 13 residues. Germline V lookup: CDR1 SGHVS, CDR2 FQNEAQ. The V end was cut by 4 bases, the J end by 3 bases, with 10 bases between.

V and J are TRBV7-8 and TRBJ2-5, with 7 bases aligning to TRBD2. Trimming cost V 5 bases and J 5 bases; bases outside gene matches: 11. CDR3 length: 15 residues. Per germline, CDR1 SGHVS and CDR2 FQNEAQ. Here the CDR3 DNA reads TGTGCCAGCAGCCCAGGGACTACCCCGTGGGAGACCCAGTACTTC. It codes for CASSPGTTPWETQYF.

The chain joins TRBV30 to TRBJ2-6, with D possibly being TRBD2 (5 bases). The CDR3 spans 16 residues. Per germline, CDR1 GTSNPN and CDR2 SVGIG (reference sequence). V dropped 0 bases and J dropped 0 bases, with 9 bases sitting between them. The DNA of the CDR3 is TGTGCCTGGAGTGTACTTGGGAGCTCTGGGGCCAACGTCCTGACTTTC. Translating gives CAWSVLGSSGANVLTF.

This clone was observed a single time. V gene TRBV4-2 combines with J gene TRBJ1-2; D not certain. Germline CDR1 reads LGHNA; CDR2 reads YNFKEQ. The ends were cut back, 2 bases at V and 4 bases at J, with 14 bases in the middle. This CDR3 comprises 15 residues. For the CDR3, the DNA is TGTGCCAGCAGCCAACCTAACACGGGAGGCTATGGCTACACCTTC. Its protein product is CASSQPNTGGYGYTF.

This chain links TRBV3-1 (or the pseudogene TRBV3-2) with TRBJ1-1; TRBD1 agrees at 7 bases. V shed 5 bases, J shed 3 bases, and the junction held 6 bases outside the gene matches. Germline values: CDR1 LGHDT, CDR2 YNNKEL (reference sequence). The CDR3 is 14 amino acids. CDR3 residues: CASSSDREDTEAFF. In DNA form, the CDR3 reads TGTGCCAGCAGCTCTGACAGGGAGGACACTGAAGCTTTCTTT.

The chain carries TRBV6-4 and TRBJ2-3, with D perhaps matching TRBD2 (6 bases). From germline, CDR1 is MRHNA and CDR2 SNTAGT. V lost 0 bases and J lost 3, with 16 bases in between. The CDR3 length is 17 residues. CDR3 sequence reads: CASSDSGGTLGTDTQYF. The CDR3 coding sequence is TGTGCCAGCAGTGACTCAGGAGGGACCCTGGGGACAGATACGCAGTATTTT.

CDR3 amino acids: CASSSPPDEKLFF. The CDR3 nucleotides read TGTGCCAGCAGTTCCCCCCCTGATGAAAAACTGTTTTTT. The rearrangement links TRBV6-5 to TRBJ1-4; no clear D. V shed 4 bases and J shed 6 bases, with 9 bases lying between them. In germline, CDR1 is MNHEY, CDR2 SVGAGI. The CDR3 runs to 13 residues.

The chain employs TRBV14 and TRBJ1-2; possible D gene TRBD1, 5 bases. The germline CDR1 and CDR2 sequences are SGHDN and FVKESK. Trimming cost V 3 bases and J 8 bases, with 13 bases left between them. CDR3 length equals 13 residues. Here the CDR3 DNA reads TGTGCCAGCAGCCAGATTCCGGACAACGGCTACACCTTC. Its translation: CASSQIPDNGYTF. The variable domain in full, with the rest retrieved from reference TRBV14 and TRBJ1-2, is EAGVTQFPSHSVIEKGQTVTLRCDPISGHDNLYWYRRVMGKEIKFLLHFVKESKQDESGMPNNRFLAERTGGTYSTLKVQPAELEDSGVYFCASSQIPDNGYTFGSGTRLTVV.

The rearrangement links TRBV5-4 to TRBJ2-2; unclear D gene. The V gene's germline CDR1 is SGHNT and CDR2 YYREEE (reference sequence). Deletions cut 0 bases from V and 4 bases from J, with 7 bases between. The length of the CDR3 is 14 residues. CDR3 amino acids: CASSLARGTGELFF. The CDR3 nucleotides are TGTGCCAGCAGCTTGGCACGCGGCACCGGGGAGCTGTTTTTT. The entire variable domain, with the rest obtained from reference TRBV5-4 and TRBJ2-2, is as follows: ETGVTQSPTHLIKTRGQQVTLRCSSQSGHNTVSWYQQALGQGPQFIFQYYREEENGRGNFPPRFSGLQFPNYSSELNVNALELDDSALYLCASSLARGTGELFFGEGSRLTVL.

This sequence joins TRBV24-1 and TRBJ2-3, with 10 bases matching TRBD2. The ends lost 1 base at V and 3 bases at J; junction bases unmatched: 9. Germline CDR1 reads KGHDR; CDR2 reads SFDVKD. This CDR3 is 18 amino acids long. The CDR3 is CATSDFRASGSRTDTQYF. DNA of the CDR3: TGTGCCACCAGTGATTTTAGGGCTAGCGGGAGTCGGACAGATACGCAGTATTTT.

This clone has a handful of counts. The CDR3 DNA reads TGTGCCAGCAGCCCTTCAGACAGGGTTAGAGGTGAAGCTTTCTTT. Its translation is CASSPSDRVRGEAFF. The chain recombines TRBV14 with TRBJ1-1, with TRBD1 matching over 7 bases. This CDR3 is built from 15 residues. The junction had 12 bases not matched to a gene; V was cut back by 4 bases and J by 7 bases. The germline V gene has CDR1 SGHDN and CDR2 FVKESK.

V is TRBV5-4 and J is TRBJ1-2, with 9 bases identical to TRBD1. CDR1 SGHNT and CDR2 YYREEE come from the germline V gene (reference sequence). This CDR3 spans 13 amino acids. Trimming took 5 bases from V and 6 from J; bases not matched to a gene: 5. Here the CDR3 reads CASRTGGRDGYTF. The CDR3 bases are TGTGCCAGCAGGACAGGGGGAAGGGATGGCTACACCTTC.

CDR3: CATSDWCGTGLSNETQYF. CDR3 coding DNA: TGTGCCACCAGTGATTGGTGTGGGACAGGGTTGTCGAATGAGACCCAGTACTTC. The rearrangement joins TRBV24-1 to TRBJ2-5; TRBD1 matches 9 bases. The junction had 14 bases not matched to a gene; V was cut back by 2 bases and J by 5 bases. Germline lookup yields CDR1 KGHDR and CDR2 SFDVKD. The CDR3 loop spans 18 amino acids.

The chain employs TRBV6-5 and TRBJ1-2, with D possibly matching TRBD1 (5 bases). This CDR3 spans 14 amino acids. With 5 bases removed from V and 5 bases from J, the gap between germline ends came to 15 bases. CDR1 is MNHEY and CDR2 is SVGAGI in the germline V gene. CDR3 in DNA: TGTGCCAGCAGTCCCCATCTTCAGGGTTATGGCTACACCTTC. Its translation: CASSPHLQGYGYTF.

This rearrangement joins TRBV6-5 to TRBJ1-1; D possibly corresponds to TRBD1 (6 bases). The CDR3 is 13 amino acids. Germline CDR1 is MNHEY and CDR2 is SVGAGI. Between the trimmed V and J ends, which lost 6 bases and 6 bases, there was a span of 14 bases. Here the CDR3 reads CASRPNRAPEAFF. The DNA for the CDR3 is TGTGCCAGCAGACCCAACAGGGCCCCTGAAGCTTTCTTT.

The chain recombines TRBV25-1 with TRBJ2-5, with 9 bases fitting TRBD1. The V segment lost 6 bases and the J segment 5 bases; nucleotides outside the gene matches: 10. Germline CDR1 reads MGHDK; CDR2 reads SYGVNS. The CDR3 is 15 residues long. The CDR3 nucleotides read TGTGCCAGCAGCCCCCCCGGGACAGGGAGTGAGACCCAGTACTTC. Protein product: CASSPPGTGSETQYF. Full variable domain (missing parts from reference TRBV25-1 and TRBJ2-5): EADIYQTPRYLVIGTGKKITLECSQTMGHDKMYWYQQDPGMELHLIHYSYGVNSTEKGDLSSESTVSRIRTEHFPLTLESARPSHTSQYLCASSPPGTGSETQYFGPGTRLLVL.

This clone appeared once. The chain employs TRBV5-1 and TRBJ2-3; D is unclear. The V gene's germline CDR1 is SGHRS and CDR2 YFSETQ. This CDR3 region has 15 residues. V was shortened by 1 base and J by 0 bases, with 9 bases between the two germline ends. The CDR3 here is CASSLTSTSTDTQYF. As DNA, the CDR3 is TGCGCCAGCAGCTTGACGTCTACTAGCACAGATACGCAGTATTTT.

The V and J genes are TRBV7-6 and TRBJ2-7; 8 nucleotides align to TRBD2. CDR1 SGHVS and CDR2 FNYEAQ come from the germline V gene. V trimming: 5 bases; J trimming: 4 bases; junction bases outside the gene matches: 4. This CDR3 spans 13 amino acids. CDR3 sequence: CASSPTSGYEQYF. DNA for the CDR3: TGTGCCAGCAGCCCCACTAGCGGATACGAGCAGTACTTC.

The rearrangement uses TRBV24-1 and TRBJ2-1; the match to TRBD2 covers 10 bases. There are 16 residues in the CDR3. The ends lost 4 bases at V and 7 bases at J; junction bases unmatched: 9. CDR1 KGHDR and CDR2 SFDVKD come from the germline V gene. The CDR3 sequence: CATSDPRAGGVNEQFF. The CDR3 DNA reads TGTGCCACCAGTGACCCCAGAGCGGGAGGGGTGAATGAGCAGTTCTTC.

The rearrangement uses TRBV5-1 and TRBJ2-5; 8 nucleotides agree with TRBD2. The CDR3 contains 14 residues. CDR1 is SGHRS and CDR2 is YFSETQ in the germline V gene. Trimming at V came to 3 bases and at J to 4 bases, leaving 5 bases not matched to a gene. CDR3 DNA: TGCGCCAGCAGCTACAGCGGGAGCGGAGAGACCCAGTACTTC. This gives the protein CASSYSGSGETQYF.